The 5 T cell receptor beta chains below all came from one sample that was sequenced in a study of T cells in narcolepsy. Here immunoSEQ multiplex PCR was the method, and the copy in TCRdb shows in-frame clones only, minus some. The data contain around 28,000 clones, approximately 80% of them singletons. The sample consisted of CD45RA- memory CD4+ T cells from PBMCs. The receptors derive from a human donor with narcolepsy.

Only a few counts were recorded for this clone. This rearrangement joins TRBV5-1 to TRBJ2-5; D ambiguous. V was clipped by 4 bases and J by 2 bases, with 3 bases between them. The germline gives CDR1 SGHRS, CDR2 YFSETQ. This CDR3 spans 11 amino acids. CDR3 sequence reads: CASSQQETQYF. CDR3 nucleotide sequence: TGCGCCAGCAGCCAACAAGAGACCCAGTACTTC.

This sequence joins TRBV5-1 and TRBJ2-5; 8 nucleotides line up with TRBD1. Germline loops: CDR1 SGHRS, CDR2 YFSETQ. The CDR3 is 16 residues long. J gave up 3 bases and V 5 bases, and 12 bases lay outside the gene matches. CDR3 bases: TGCGCCAGCAGTCTCAACGCTCAGGGGGCCGAAGAGACCCAGTACTTC. Amino acids: CASSLNAQGAEETQYF.

This chain connects TRBV11-1 to TRBJ2-7; no reliable D call. The CDR3 extends over 14 amino acids. Germline CDR1 reads SGHAT; CDR2 reads FQDESV (reference sequence). Trimming pared 1 base from V and 2 bases from J, leaving 9 bases between. CDR3 DNA: TGTGCCAGCAGCTTAGTTTCCCAGGCCTACGAGCAGTACTTC. This sequence encodes CASSLVSQAYEQYF.

The chain combines TRBV10-3 with TRBJ2-5; D is unresolved. V dropped 3 bases and J dropped 5 bases, with 13 bases sitting between them. This CDR3 spans 14 amino acids. Germline V gives CDR1 ENHRY, CDR2 SYGVKD. The CDR3 bases are TGTGCCATCAGTGAACCCCCTGCGGTGGAGACCCAGTACTTC. It specifies CAISEPPAVETQYF.

The chain employs TRBV5-6 and TRBJ1-1; D possibly corresponds to TRBD1 (5 bases). Germline CDR1 is SGHDT and CDR2 is YYEEEE. This CDR3 is built from 13 residues. The ends were cut back, 0 bases at V and 11 bases at J, with 14 bases in the middle. The DNA of the CDR3 is TGTGCCAGCAGCTTGGTTGGGGGGAGGGACGCTTTCTTT. This encodes CASSLVGGRDAFF.